One and the same sample provided the 28 T cell receptor beta chains below, sequenced in a study of cytomegalovirus exposure and HLA in healthy donors. This PCR relied on a set of 60 Vbeta primers and 13 Jbeta primers. Assay: immunoSEQ multiplex PCR; the TCRdb copy retains only in-frame clones and omits some. The sample has about 150,000 clones, roughly three quarters seen once. The material sequenced was PBMCs. The receptors derive from a young man in good health and CMV-seropositive.

This sequence joins TRBV15 and TRBJ2-5; 9 bases line up with TRBD1. The J call may be wrong; the DNA end is better matched by TRBJ2-7. Germline V CDR1 and CDR2: LNHNV, YYDKDF (reference sequence). This CDR3 spans 14 amino acids. The DNA for the CDR3 is TGTGCCACCAGCAGGGACAGGGGAACCTACGAGCAGTACTTC. Its translation is CATSRDRGTYEQYF.

This clone was seen only a few times. The genes are TRBV2 and TRBJ2-1; 8 bases are a match to TRBD2. Germline V gene lookup returns CDR1 SNHLY and CDR2 FYNNEI. The CDR3 is made up of 15 amino acids. Unmatched junction bases numbered 6, after V lost 8 bases and J lost 0 bases. CDR3 in DNA: TGTGCCAGCCGCCAGGCGGGAGGCTCCTACAATGAGCAGTTCTTC. It codes for CASRQAGGSYNEQFF.

The V gene is TRBV7-8, the J gene TRBJ1-2; TRBD1 is a possible D gene (6 bases). V shed 5 bases and J shed 3 bases, with 16 bases lying between them. Germline lookup yields CDR1 SGHVS and CDR2 FQNEAQ. The CDR3 extends over 15 amino acids. CDR3 bases: TGTGCCAGCAGCCCCGTTAGGGGGAAATACTATGGCTACACCTTC. Protein: CASSPVRGKYYGYTF.

This rearrangement joins TRBV4-3 to TRBJ2-3; 11 nucleotides match TRBD2. The germline CDR1 and CDR2 sequences are LGHNA and YSLEER. V lost 1 base, J lost 3 bases, and 3 bases stayed unmatched. This CDR3 has 16 residues. CDR3 sequence: CASSQGLAGRTDTQYF. The CDR3 bases are TGCGCCAGCAGCCAAGGACTAGCGGGGCGGACAGATACGCAGTATTTT.

The chain has TRBV6-5 and TRBJ2-7, with 9 bases fitting TRBD1. Germline CDR1 reads MNHEY; CDR2 reads SVGAGI. This CDR3 region has 15 residues. V shed 6 bases, J shed 4 bases, and the junction held 10 bases outside the gene matches. The CDR3 loop reads CASSRAGTGRYEQYF. The CDR3 coding sequence is TGTGCCAGCAGCCGTGCCGGGACAGGGAGATACGAGCAGTACTTC.

The J gene is TRBJ2-2, the V gene TRBV5-1, with TRBD2 matching over 11 bases. Germline V CDR1 and CDR2: SGHRS, YFSETQ. The CDR3 length is 18 residues. V lost 0 bases to trimming and J lost 5 bases; unmatched junction nucleotides: 9. This chain's CDR3 is CASSLAGSSGRLTGELFF. CDR3 DNA: TGCGCCAGCAGCTTGGCCGGTTCTAGCGGGAGGCTGACCGGGGAGCTGTTTTTT.

The rearrangement joins TRBV20-1 to TRBJ2-3; the D is unclear. Germline-derived CDR1 and CDR2 are DFQATT and SNEGSKA (reference sequence). The CDR3 is made up of 11 amino acids. Trimming cost V 3 bases and J 5 bases, with 6 bases left between them. CDR3 region: CSARGLDTQYF. The CDR3 DNA is TGCAGTGCTAGGGGCCTAGATACGCAGTATTTT.

The chain couples TRBV19 to TRBJ1-5; D remains unclear. This CDR3 is built from 11 residues. Germline CDR1 is LNHDA and CDR2 is SQIVND (reference sequence). V gave up 4 bases and J gave up 9 bases, with 7 bases separating them. CDR3 residues: CASSTPGPQHF. The DNA of the CDR3 is TGTGCCAGTAGTACCCCAGGGCCCCAGCATTTT.

The V call is TRBV28, the J call TRBJ1-5; 7 bases are shared with TRBD1. Losses at the gene ends were 6 bases for V and 2 bases for J; bases not matched to a gene: 7. Germline V gives CDR1 MDHEN, CDR2 SYDVKM. The CDR3 runs to 15 residues. Written as DNA, the CDR3 is TGTGCCAGCAGCCCGGGTCAGGGGGGCAATCAGCCCCAGCATTTT. It encodes CASSPGQGGNQPQHF.

The V call is TRBV12-5, the J call TRBJ1-5; TRBD1 matches at 9 bases. V lost 7 bases to trimming and J lost 4 bases; unmatched junction nucleotides: 8. Germline CDR1 reads LGHNT; CDR2 reads FRNRAP. This CDR3 region has 15 residues. This CDR3 is CASETGTGKNQPQHF. The CDR3 nucleotides are TGTGCTAGTGAGACGGGGACAGGGAAGAATCAGCCCCAGCATTTT. Full variable domain (rest looked up from reference TRBV12-5 and TRBJ1-5): DARVTQTPRHKVTEMGQEVTMRCQPILGHNTVFWYRQTMMQGLELLAYFRNRAPLDDSGMPKDRFSAEMPDATLATLKIQPSEPRDSAVYFCASETGTGKNQPQHFGDGTRLSIL.

This chain links TRBV18 with TRBJ1-3; tentatively, D is TRBD1 (6 bases). Trimming cost V 3 bases and J 7 bases, with 16 bases left between them. This CDR3 is built from 15 residues. Germline CDR1 reads KGHSH; CDR2 reads LQKENI. The CDR3 loop reads CASSPGRDRSNTIYF. The DNA of the CDR3 is TGTGCCAGCTCACCGGGCAGAGACAGGTCCAACACCATATATTTT.

The chain recombines TRBV5-4 with TRBJ2-1; D might be TRBD1 (6 bases). The germline V gene has CDR1 SGHNT and CDR2 YYREEE (reference sequence). This CDR3 is 14 amino acids long. Between the trimmed V and J ends, which lost 4 bases and 5 bases, there was a span of 13 bases. CDR3: CASSLGDKHNEQFF. The DNA for the CDR3 is TGTGCCAGCAGCCTAGGGGACAAGCACAATGAGCAGTTCTTC.

V and J are TRBV14 and TRBJ2-7; 8 bases line up with TRBD2. Losses at the gene ends were 4 bases for V and 2 bases for J; bases not matched to a gene: 10. From germline, CDR1 is SGHDN and CDR2 FVKESK. The CDR3 spans 16 residues. The CDR3 bases are TGTGCCAGCAGCCGGCCGGGAGGGAACCTCCCCTACGAGCAGTACTTC. It specifies CASSRPGGNLPYEQYF.

The chain links TRBV28 to TRBJ2-7, with 10 nucleotides matching TRBD1. This CDR3 contains 14 residues. Germline lookup yields CDR1 MDHEN and CDR2 SYDVKM. V shed 2 bases and J 2 bases; nucleotides not matched to a gene: 0. CDR3: CASSLGTGAYEQYF. The CDR3 DNA reads as TGTGCCAGCAGTTTAGGGACAGGGGCCTACGAGCAGTACTTC.

This chain uses TRBV7-9 with TRBJ2-6, with 9 bases lining up with TRBD1. Germline trimming cut 5 bases from V and 3 bases from J; bases unmatched to any gene: 5. This CDR3 is built from 16 residues. Germline CDR1 and CDR2: SEHNR and FQNEAQ (reference sequence). The CDR3 sequence: CASSLQGAGGANVLTF. In nucleotides, the CDR3 is TGTGCCAGCAGCCTACAGGGGGCAGGTGGGGCCAACGTCCTGACTTTC.

The chain joins TRBV4-1 to TRBJ1-1; 10 bases are shared with TRBD1. The CDR3 is made up of 16 amino acids. The V segment lost 4 bases and the J segment 4 bases; nucleotides outside the gene matches: 9. Germline V CDR1 and CDR2: MGHRA, YSYEKL. CDR3 protein: CASSLPWTGGGTEAFF. The CDR3 nucleotides are TGCGCCAGCAGCCTCCCCTGGACAGGGGGGGGCACTGAAGCTTTCTTT.

This clone was seen a handful of times. V and J are TRBV28 and TRBJ1-3, with 10 bases fitting TRBD1. J was trimmed by 2 bases and V by 8 bases; bases with no gene match: 12. Germline lookup yields CDR1 MDHEN and CDR2 SYDVKM. The CDR3 covers 17 residues. The CDR3 spells CASPPGTGAPAGNTIYF. CDR3 sequence (DNA): TGTGCCAGCCCCCCCGGGACAGGGGCTCCGGCTGGAAACACCATATATTTT.

The chain is built from TRBV18 and TRBJ2-5; unclear D gene. This CDR3 comprises 12 residues. Trimming stripped 6 bases from V and 0 bases from J, with 5 bases between. Germline V gives CDR1 KGHSH, CDR2 LQKENI. DNA of the CDR3: TGTGCCAGCTCGCAGAACCAAGAGACCCAGTACTTC. Encoded protein: CASSQNQETQYF.

This chain connects TRBV7-2 to TRBJ2-5; 12 nucleotides align to TRBD2. The length of the CDR3 is 19 residues. The junction had 11 bases not matched to a gene; V was cut back by 1 base and J by 2 bases. Germline loops: CDR1 SGHTA, CDR2 FQGNSA. CDR3 sequence reads: CASSLGLAGGPGYQETQYF. The DNA of the CDR3 is TGTGCCAGCAGCTTAGGGCTAGCGGGAGGGCCCGGCTATCAAGAGACCCAGTACTTC.

The rearrangement joins TRBV15 to TRBJ1-2, with TRBD1 identical over 7 bases. Looked up from germline, CDR1 is LNHNV and CDR2 is YYDKDF (reference sequence). J was trimmed by 2 bases and V by 1 base; bases with no gene match: 7. The CDR3 covers 16 residues. This CDR3 reads CATSRGTGQANYGYTF. The CDR3 coding sequence is TGTGCCACCAGCAGAGGGACCGGACAGGCGAACTATGGCTACACCTTC. Full variable domain (missing parts from reference TRBV15 and TRBJ1-2): DAMVIQNPRYQVTQFGKPVTLSCSQTLNHNVMYWYQQKSSQAPKLLFHYYDKDFNNEADTPDNFQSRRPNTSFCFLDIRSPGLGDTAMYLCATSRGTGQANYGYTFGSGTRLTVV.

This clone has just a few counts. The chain uses TRBV10-3 and TRBJ1-5, with TRBD1 matching 8 bases. The trim removed 6 bases at V and 5 bases at J, leaving 3 bases unmatched. The CDR3 length is 13 residues. The germline V gene has CDR1 ENHRY and CDR2 SYGVKD. The CDR3 loop is CAIRGQEDQPQHF. In nucleotides, the CDR3 is TGTGCCATCAGGGGACAGGAGGATCAGCCCCAGCATTTT.

Concerning this clone itself: At one of its ends the junction is not consistent with the germline gene, which may arise from a read error. The V call is TRBV6-5, the J call TRBJ1-2; D is perhaps TRBD1 (5 bases). The length of the CDR3 is 13 residues. Germline V gene data show CDR1 as MNHEY and CDR2 as SVGAGI. The CDR3 nucleotides are TGTGCCAGCAGTTCCCGGACATCCGGTGGCCACACCTTC. Amino acid sequence: CASSSRTSGGHTF.

In its sample, this clone was seen a few times. This chain links TRBV19 with TRBJ2-2, with D maybe TRBD1 (6 bases). V lost 6 bases, J lost 4 bases, and 15 bases lay in between. Germline CDR1 reads LNHDA; CDR2 reads SQIVND (reference sequence). CDR3 length: 15 residues. The CDR3 protein is CASRGGRGFTGELFF. The CDR3 bases are TGTGCCAGTAGAGGGGGTCGGGGATTCACCGGGGAGCTGTTTTTT.

This chain connects TRBV27 to TRBJ1-2, with D perhaps TRBD1 (5 bases). The CDR3 length is 12 residues. The V end was cut by 3 bases, the J end by 6 bases, with 8 bases between. CDR1 and CDR2 (germline): MNHEY, SMNVEV (reference sequence). The CDR3, as DNA: TGTGCCAGCAGTTTGGGGGGAAATGGCTACACCTTC. Its protein product is CASSLGGNGYTF.

The chain has TRBV6-5 and TRBJ2-1; 11 bases line up with TRBD1. V trimming: 6 bases; J trimming: 9 bases; junction bases outside the gene matches: 10. This CDR3 has 15 amino acids. Germline loops: CDR1 MNHEY, CDR2 SVGAGI. The CDR3 region has the DNA TGTGCCAGCAGCCATCTCCGGGACAGGGGGACTGAGCAGTTCTTC. This codes for CASSHLRDRGTEQFF.

With regard to this clone: The CDR3 end shows no conserved phenylalanine or tryptophan, and so a read error is likely. Because the CDR3's place on the DNA is in doubt, the DNA is left out and the CDR3 is given as listed by TCRdb. The rearrangement joins TRBV27 to TRBJ1-1; the table's D call, TRBD1, was not checked against the DNA. The germline V gene has CDR1 MNHEY and CDR2 SMNVEV (reference sequence). The CDR3 has 12 amino acids, counting both end residues. The CDR3 loop is CASSFPGTGDPS.

The CDR3 region has the DNA TGTGCCAGCATAGGGGACAGGGGCTTAAGTACTGAAGCTTTCTTT. This encodes CASIGDRGLSTEAFF. This chain connects TRBV25-1 to TRBJ1-1; TRBD1 matches 10 bases. After removal of 7 bases from V and 5 bases from J, the junction contained 10 bases not matched to a gene. The CDR3 sequence is 15 residues long. CDR1 is MGHDK, CDR2 SYGVNS, per germline.

V and J are TRBV6-5 and TRBJ2-1; 9 bases are shared with TRBD2. V lost 8 bases, J lost 9 bases, and 14 bases stayed unmatched. The germline CDR1 and CDR2 sequences are MNHEY and SVGAGI. The CDR3 runs to 15 residues. The CDR3 loop is CASGRLSGGSAEQFF. CDR3 DNA sequence: TGTGCCAGCGGAAGGCTTAGCGGGGGATCAGCTGAGCAGTTCTTC.